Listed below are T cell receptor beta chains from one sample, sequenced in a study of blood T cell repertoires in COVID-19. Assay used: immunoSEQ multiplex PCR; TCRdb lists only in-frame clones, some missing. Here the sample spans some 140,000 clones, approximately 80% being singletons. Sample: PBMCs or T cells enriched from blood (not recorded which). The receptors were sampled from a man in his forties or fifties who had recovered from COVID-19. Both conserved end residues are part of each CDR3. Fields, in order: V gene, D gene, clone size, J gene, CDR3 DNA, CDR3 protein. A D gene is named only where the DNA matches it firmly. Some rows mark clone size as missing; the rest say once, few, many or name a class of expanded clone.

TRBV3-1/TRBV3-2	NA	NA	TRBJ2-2	TGTGCCAGCAGCAAAGACGGGGGGCTCACCGGGGAGCTGTTTTTT	CASSKDGGLTGELFF
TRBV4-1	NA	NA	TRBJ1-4	TGCGCCAGCAGCCAAGAAAGGGGTTCTAATGAAAAACTGTTTTTT	CASSQERGSNEKLFF
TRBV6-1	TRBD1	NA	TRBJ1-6	TGTGCCAGCAGTGAAGCGGGACAGGGGAATTCACCCCTCCACTTT	CASSEAGQGNSPLHF
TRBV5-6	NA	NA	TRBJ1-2	TGTGCCAGCAGCCCAGGACAGAACTATGGCTACACCTTC	CASSPGQNYGYTF
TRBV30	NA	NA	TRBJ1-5	TGTGCCTGGAGTGGATCAGGGAGCAATCAGCCCCAGCATTTT	CAWSGSGSNQPQHF
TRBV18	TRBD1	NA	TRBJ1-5	TGTGCCAGCTCCGTTCGGGGGACAGGCACATATAGCAATCAGCCCCAGCATTTT	CASSVRGTGTYSNQPQHF
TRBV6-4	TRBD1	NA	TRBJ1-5	TGTGCCGGCGGAGGGGACAGGAGGCATCAGCCCCAGCATTTT	CAGGGDRRHQPQHF
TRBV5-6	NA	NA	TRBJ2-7	TGTGCCAGCAGCTTGTTGAGGGGGAGCTACGAGCAGTACTTC	CASSLLRGSYEQYF
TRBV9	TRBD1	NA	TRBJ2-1	TGTGCCAGCAGCACCTCCGGGACAGGGGGCAATGAGCAGTTCTTC	CASSTSGTGGNEQFF
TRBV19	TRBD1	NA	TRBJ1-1	TGTGCCAGTAGTCTGGGACAGGGAGGGTGGGTCATGAACACTGAAGCTTTCTTT	CASSLGQGGWVMNTEAFF
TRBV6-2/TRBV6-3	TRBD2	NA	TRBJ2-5	TGTGCCAGCAGTTGGGGGGGACTCCGGGAGACCCAGTACTTC	CASSWGGLRETQYF
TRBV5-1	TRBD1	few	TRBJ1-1	TGCGCCAGCAGCATACGGACAGGGGACACTGAAGCTTTCTTT	CASSIRTGDTEAFF
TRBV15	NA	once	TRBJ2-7	TGTGCCACCAGCATCGGAGGGGGCGGACCCTACGAGCAGTACTTC	CATSIGGGGPYEQYF
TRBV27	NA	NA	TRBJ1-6	TGTGCCAGCAGTTTTACCCAGACAGGTTCCTATAATTCACCCCTCCACTTT	CASSFTQTGSYNSPLHF
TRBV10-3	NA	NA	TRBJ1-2	TGTGCCATCAGTGAGGAACAGCTTAACTATGGCTACACCTTC	CAISEEQLNYGYTF
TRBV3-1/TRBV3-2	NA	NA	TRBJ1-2	TGTGCCAGCACCCTGCAGGGTTCCCCCTTTGGCTACACCTTC	CASTLQGSPFGYTF
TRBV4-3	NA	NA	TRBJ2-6	TGCGCCAGCAGCCAAGATCACAGTTCTTCTGGGGCCAACGTCCTGACTTTC	CASSQDHSSSGANVLTF
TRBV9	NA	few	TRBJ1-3	TGTGCCAGCAGCCCGACTTCGACGGGAGCTCGAGACACCATATATTTT	CASSPTSTGARDTIYF
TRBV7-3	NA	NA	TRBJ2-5	TGTGCCAGCAGCTTAGCACCGGGGGGCAGGGTCGGAGAGACCCAGTACTTC	CASSLAPGGRVGETQYF
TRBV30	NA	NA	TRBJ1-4	TGTGCCTGGAGTCTTCGGCAGGGGGAAAAACTGTTTTTT	CAWSLRQGEKLFF
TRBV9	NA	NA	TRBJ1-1	TGTGCCAGCAGCGTAGGCAGGGTGGGCACTGAAGCTTTCTTT	CASSVGRVGTEAFF
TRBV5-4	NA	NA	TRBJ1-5	TGTGCCAGCAGCCCAGACAGAAATCAGCCCCAGCATTTT	CASSPDRNQPQHF
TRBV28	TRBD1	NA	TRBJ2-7	TGTGCCAGCAGTTTATCGGGACAGGGGCAGAACGAGCAGTACTTC	CASSLSGQGQNEQYF
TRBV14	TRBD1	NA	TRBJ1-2	TGTGCCAGCAGCAGGGTCACAGGGGCACACTATGGCTACACCTTC	CASSRVTGAHYGYTF
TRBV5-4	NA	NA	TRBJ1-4	TGTGCCAGCAGCTTGGGTGGAGTTGCAACTAATGAAAAACTGTTTTTT	CASSLGGVATNEKLFF
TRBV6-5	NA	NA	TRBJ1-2	TGTGCCAGCAGACAGACAGGAAACTATGGCTACACCTTC	CASRQTGNYGYTF
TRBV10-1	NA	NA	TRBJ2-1	TGCGCCAGGATGGACAGATACAATGAGCAGTTCTTC	CARMDRYNEQFF
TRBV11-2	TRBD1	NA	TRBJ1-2	TGTGCCAGCTCACCGACAGGGGGCAGGGGCTATGGCTACACCTTC	CASSPTGGRGYGYTF
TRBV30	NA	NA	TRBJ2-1	TGTGCCTGGAGTGGTAGCAGAAGCTCCTACAATGAGCAGTTCTTC	CAWSGSRSSYNEQFF
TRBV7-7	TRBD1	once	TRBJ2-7	TGTGCTAGCAGCCCGATGACAGGGAGCTCCTACGAGCAGTACTTC	CASSPMTGSSYEQYF
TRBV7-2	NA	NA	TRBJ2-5	TGTGCCAGCAGCTTAGGGACCGGGAGCGGAGAGACCCAGTACTTC	CASSLGTGSGETQYF
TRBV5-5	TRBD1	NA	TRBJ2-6	TGTGCCAGCAGCTTGAGGGCTGACAGGGGGTACTCTGGGGCCAACGTCCTGACTTTC	CASSLRADRGYSGANVLTF
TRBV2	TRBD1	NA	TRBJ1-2	TGTGCCAGCAGTGCGGACAGGGGGAACTATGGCTACACCTTC	CASSADRGNYGYTF
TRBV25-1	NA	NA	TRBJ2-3	TGTGCCAGCAGTCCGTCGGGGGACGCGCAGTATTTT	CASSPSGDAQYF
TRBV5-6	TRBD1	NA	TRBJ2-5	TGTGCCAGCAGCTCCGTTACAGGGGGAGAGACCCAGTACTTC	CASSSVTGGETQYF
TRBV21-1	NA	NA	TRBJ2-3	TGTGCCAGCAGCAGTCCAGCGGGGGACGTCACAGATACGCAGTATTTT	CASSSPAGDVTDTQYF
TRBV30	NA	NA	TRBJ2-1	TGTGCCTGGGATCTCGGCACAGCTACATACAATGAGCAGTTCTTC	CAWDLGTATYNEQFF
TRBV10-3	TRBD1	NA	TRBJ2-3	TGTGCCATCAGGTCGACAGGGAACACAGATACGCAGTATTTT	CAIRSTGNTDTQYF
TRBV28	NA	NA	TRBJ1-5	TGTGCCAGCAGTTCGGGGGGAGTGAAGCCCCAGCATTTT	CASSSGGVKPQHF
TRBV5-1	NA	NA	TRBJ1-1	TGCGCCAGCAGCTTGGCCGGCAGAGGGAACACTGAAGCTTTCTTT	CASSLAGRGNTEAFF
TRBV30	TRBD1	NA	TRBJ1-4	TGTGCCTGGAGCCGTACAGGGGCAACTAATGAAAAACTGTTTTTT	CAWSRTGATNEKLFF
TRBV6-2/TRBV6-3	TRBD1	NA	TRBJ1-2	TGTGCCAGCAGTTACGGGGGACAGGACTATGGCTACACCTTC	CASSYGGQDYGYTF
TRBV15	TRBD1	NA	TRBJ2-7	TGTGCCACCAGCGACGGGACAGGGAACTATTACGAGCAGTACTTC	CATSDGTGNYYEQYF